A single sample gave rise to the 24 T cell receptor beta chains below, sequenced in a study of T-cell reconstitution after alpha-beta-depleted transplantation in children. TCRbeta library preparation incorporated unique molecular identifiers. TCRdb itself ran the PCR reads through MiXCR, one entry per CDR3 protein. The sample consists of about 830,000 distinct CDR3 sequences, 15% to 20% of them appearing once. Sequenced here: PBMCs, mostly from graft donor cells, sampled 360 days after TCRalphabeta/CD19-depleted stem cell transplant. The source of these receptors is a male patient younger than 18 who had a stem cell transplant for acute lymphoblastic leukemia, so the T cells may come from the graft donor.

This clonotype was counted between two and nine times. This chain links TRBV11-2 with TRBJ1-2, with 8 bases that match TRBD1. The CDR3 runs 15 residues. Germline V gene lookup returns CDR1 SGHAT and CDR2 FQNNGV. The trim removed 0 bases at V and 3 bases at J, leaving 3 bases unmatched. CDR3 region: CASSLDPTGDYGYTF. Written as DNA, the CDR3 is TGTGCCAGCAGCTTAGATCCGACAGGGGACTATGGCTACACCTTC.

This chain joins TRBV7-4 and TRBJ1-1; D gene unclear. CDR1 and CDR2 from the germline V gene are SGHVT and SQSDAQ. This CDR3 comprises 15 residues. Trimming took off 1 base at V and 0 bases at J, with 9 bases between the two ends. The CDR3 here is CASSLEGSVNTEAFF. CDR3 in DNA: TGTGCCAGCAGCTTAGAAGGGTCGGTGAACACTGAAGCTTTCTTT. Using reference TRBV7-4 and TRBJ1-1 for the parts outside the CDR3, the full variable domain is GAGVSQSPRYKVAKRGRDVALRCDSISGHVTLYWYRQTLGQGSEVLTYSQSDAQRDKSGRPSGRFSAERPERSVSTLKIQRTEQGDSAVYLCASSLEGSVNTEAFFGQGTRLTVV.

This clonotype was recorded a few times. The chain joins TRBV20-1 to TRBJ2-2, with TRBD2 identical over 7 bases. The germline V gene has CDR1 DFQATT and CDR2 SNEGSKA (reference sequence). This CDR3 is 15 amino acids long. Germline trimming cut 4 bases from V and 4 bases from J; bases unmatched to any gene: 9. This CDR3 reads CSATIRGRGTGELFF. The DNA of the CDR3 is TGCAGTGCTACGATTCGGGGGAGGGGCACCGGGGAGCTGTTTTTT.

This rearrangement joins TRBV5-1 to TRBJ2-2, with TRBD1 identical over 12 bases. With V trimmed by 6 bases and J by 6 bases, 12 bases remained unmatched. CDR1 is SGHRS, CDR2 YFSETQ, per germline. The CDR3 is made up of 17 amino acids. The CDR3 bases are TGCGCCAGCAAACCGGGACAGGGGGCGCGTAGGCCCGGGGAGCTGTTTTTT. This codes for CASKPGQGARRPGELFF.

This clonotype was seen more than once but under ten times. This chain joins TRBV7-4 and TRBJ2-5; 10 nucleotides match TRBD2. The CDR3 has 17 amino acids. The V gene end was trimmed by 5 bases and the J gene end by 5 bases; junction bases not matched to a gene: 14. Germline values: CDR1 SGHVT, CDR2 SQSDAQ. The CDR3 spells CASSHSQREGLRETQYF. For the CDR3, the DNA is TGTGCCAGCAGCCATAGCCAGCGGGAGGGCCTCAGGGAGACCCAGTACTTC.

Ten or more counts support this clonotype. The chain recombines TRBV5-1 with TRBJ2-3; 12 bases agree with TRBD2. Germline CDR1 and CDR2: SGHRS and YFSETQ. V shed 5 bases and J 2 bases; nucleotides not matched to a gene: 12. This CDR3 has 18 residues. CDR3 loop: CASRDRRLAGDPTDTQYF. The CDR3 bases are TGCGCCAGCAGGGACCGTAGACTAGCGGGAGATCCCACAGATACGCAGTATTTT.

The rearrangement joins TRBV9 to TRBJ2-7; 10 bases line up with TRBD2. CDR1 and CDR2 (germline): SGDLS, YYNGEE. V dropped 2 bases and J dropped 7; count of bases not matched to a gene: 12. The CDR3 runs to 16 residues. The CDR3 loop is CASSVNPSGSDGEQYF. CDR3 in DNA: TGTGCCAGCAGCGTCAACCCTAGCGGGAGTGATGGTGAGCAGTACTTC.

This clonotype was recorded at least ten times. The V call is TRBV5-1, the J call TRBJ2-1; 9 bases fit TRBD2. The CDR3 contains 16 residues. V lost 4 bases and J lost 0; bases outside the gene matches: 5. Germline-derived CDR1 and CDR2 are SGHRS and YFSETQ. The CDR3 DNA reads TGCGCCAGCAGCCTGGGTAGCGGGGGCTCCTACAATGAGCAGTTCTTC. Its protein product is CASSLGSGGSYNEQFF.

J is TRBJ2-2 and V is TRBV7-3, with 8 bases lining up with TRBD1. V was pared by 4 bases and J by 5 bases, with 6 bases of the junction left unmatched. CDR1 SGHTA and CDR2 FQGTGA come from the germline V gene. This CDR3 has 15 amino acids. CDR3 nucleotides: TGTGCCAGCAGCTCAGGGGGCCTTTCGACCGGGGAGCTGTTTTTT. This translates into CASSSGGLSTGELFF. The full variable domain, completed using reference TRBV7-3 and TRBJ2-2, is GAGVSQTPSNKVTEKGKYVELRCDPISGHTALYWYRQSLGQGPEFLIYFQGTGAADDSGLPNDRFFAVRPEGSVSTLKIQRTERGDSAVYLCASSSGGLSTGELFFGEGSRLTVL.

This clonotype was counted a few times. The chain links TRBV20-1 to TRBJ2-1; the match to TRBD2 covers 8 bases. Germline values: CDR1 DFQATT, CDR2 SNEGSKA (reference sequence). This CDR3 has 16 residues. V trimming: 3 bases; J trimming: 0 bases; junction bases outside the gene matches: 7. The CDR3 nucleotides are TGCAGTGCTAGGGCGGGAGGCTCCTTCTCCTACAATGAGCAGTTCTTC. As protein: CSARAGGSFSYNEQFF.

The chain links TRBV4-1 to TRBJ2-1; no clear D gene. V gave up 4 bases and J gave up 12 bases, with 28 bases separating them. This CDR3 is built from 17 residues. Germline V gives CDR1 MGHRA, CDR2 YSYEKL. For the CDR3, the DNA is TGCGCCAGCAGCCCCCTGCCGCAGACCTTCCTTAGGAACCGGCAGTTCTTC. Its translation is CASSPLPQTFLRNRQFF.

The sample holds a few counts of this clonotype. V gene TRBV12-3 or TRBV12-4 combines with J gene TRBJ1-3; no reliable D call. This CDR3 is built from 14 residues. V was trimmed by 7 bases and J by 0 bases, leaving 10 bases between them. CDR3 loop: CASILGSSGNTIYF. CDR3 in DNA: TGTGCCAGCATCCTAGGGAGCTCTGGAAACACCATATATTTT.

This clonotype came up many times. The V and J genes are TRBV11-2 and TRBJ1-2, with D possibly TRBD1 on 6 matching bases. V was shortened by 5 bases and J by 6 bases, with 16 bases between the two germline ends. The V gene's germline CDR1 is SGHAT and CDR2 FQNNGV. The CDR3 loop spans 14 amino acids. CDR3 bases: TGTGCCAGCAGCCCCTGGACGGGGGGCAATGGCTACACCTTC. The encoded protein is CASSPWTGGNGYTF.

J is TRBJ2-4 and V is TRBV27; D perhaps matches TRBD1 (6 bases). CDR1 MNHEY and CDR2 SMNVEV come from the germline V gene (reference sequence). The V gene lost 6 bases and the J gene lost 2 bases, with 17 bases spanning the gap. CDR3 length: 16 amino acids. In DNA, the CDR3 is TGTGCCAGCAGAGGATGGGACACCCTTTCCAAAAACATTCAGTACTTC. Its translation is CASRGWDTLSKNIQYF.

This clonotype was detected once. The chain recombines TRBV7-2 with TRBJ2-5; D call uncertain. The V gene's germline CDR1 is SGHTA and CDR2 FQGNSA. The CDR3 covers 13 residues. The V and J ends lost 3 bases and 3 bases respectively, with 8 bases between them. The CDR3 loop reads CASSFFGKETQYF. The CDR3 coding sequence is TGTGCCAGCAGCTTCTTTGGGAAAGAGACCCAGTACTTC.

This clonotype was observed many times. J is TRBJ2-1 and V is TRBV6-1; 14 nucleotides line up with TRBD2. The germline V gene has CDR1 MNHNS and CDR2 SASEGT. This CDR3 region has 18 residues. V lost 6 bases to trimming and J lost 4 bases; unmatched junction nucleotides: 11. CDR3 loop: CASSLGLAGGPGYNEQFF. CDR3 DNA: TGTGCCAGCAGCCTCGGACTAGCGGGAGGCCCGGGGTACAATGAGCAGTTCTTC.

This clonotype was detected only a few times. The V call is TRBV25-1, the J call TRBJ2-2; 8 nucleotides match TRBD2. This CDR3 is built from 16 residues. J gave up 2 bases and V 4 bases, and 6 bases lay outside the gene matches. From germline, CDR1 is MGHDK and CDR2 SYGVNS. CDR3 nucleotides: TGTGCCAGCAGTGGTAAGAGCGGGAGTAACACCGGGGAGCTGTTTTTT. This gives the protein CASSGKSGSNTGELFF. The complete variable domain, with remaining parts taken from reference TRBV25-1 and TRBJ2-2, reads EADIYQTPRYLVIGTGKKITLECSQTMGHDKMYWYQQDPGMELHLIHYSYGVNSTEKGDLSSESTVSRIRTEHFPLTLESARPSHTSQYLCASSGKSGSNTGELFFGEGSRLTVL.

The genes are TRBV29-1 and TRBJ1-1; D gene uncertain. The germline CDR1 and CDR2 sequences are SQVTM and ANQGSEA. The CDR3 sequence is 10 residues long. V lost 6 bases and J 3 bases, leaving 5 bases between the germline ends. CDR3 protein: CSVGYTEAFF. CDR3 coding DNA: TGCAGCGTGGGATACACTGAAGCTTTCTTT.

The V gene is TRBV7-8, the J gene TRBJ2-7; possibly TRBD1 for D (8 bases). The CDR3 runs 14 residues. Germline CDR1 and CDR2: SGHVS and FQNEAQ. V gave up 5 bases and J gave up 5 bases, with 16 bases separating them. CDR3 nucleotide sequence: TGTGCCAGCAGCCACAACAGGGGGGGTAACGAGCAGTACTTC. This translates into CASSHNRGGNEQYF.

The rearrangement links TRBV5-5 to TRBJ2-7, with D perhaps given as TRBD1 or TRBD2 (5 bases each). The CDR3 is 17 amino acids. CDR1 SGHKS and CDR2 YYEKEE come from the germline V gene (reference sequence). V was shortened by 4 bases and J by 3 bases, with 23 bases between the two germline ends. The chain's CDR3 is CASSRSGHGRVNYEQYF. DNA of the CDR3: TGTGCCAGCAGCCGGAGCGGACACGGAAGGGTTAACTACGAGCAGTACTTC. The variable domain in full, with the rest retrieved from reference TRBV5-5 and TRBJ2-7, is DAGVTQSPTHLIKTRGQQVTLRCSPISGHKSVSWYQQVLGQGPQFIFQYYEKEERGRGNFPDRFSARQFPNYSSELNVNALLLGDSALYLCASSRSGHGRVNYEQYFGPGTRLTVT.

This clonotype came up a few times. The chain is built from TRBV11-3 and TRBJ2-7; 10 bases match TRBD2. Germline V gene lookup returns CDR1 SGHNT and CDR2 YENEEA. This CDR3 spans 17 amino acids. The V segment lost 1 base and the J segment 6 bases; nucleotides outside the gene matches: 12. CDR3: CASSLGSSGLATVEQYF. The DNA of the CDR3 is TGTGCCAGCAGCTTAGGTTCCTCGGGACTAGCGACCGTCGAGCAGTACTTC.

This clonotype showed up just a few times. The chain links TRBV6-5 to TRBJ2-1, with a weak D call TRBD2 (5 bases). With 0 bases removed from V and 8 bases from J, the gap between germline ends came to 14 bases. The CDR3 is 15 residues long. Germline CDR1 is MNHEY and CDR2 is SVGAGI. Here the CDR3 reads CASSYSELSAHEQFF. The DNA for the CDR3 is TGTGCCAGCAGTTACTCAGAGCTTAGCGCCCATGAGCAGTTCTTC.

There are a few counts of this clonotype. The genes are TRBV21-1 and TRBJ2-7. TRBV21-1 is labeled a pseudogene. The CDR3 is made up of 16 amino acids. This CDR3 is CASSKAEWRILGEQYF. Here the CDR3 DNA reads TGTGCCAGCAGCAAAGCGGAGTGGCGAATCCTAGGAGAGCAGTACTTC.

This clonotype occurred many times. The chain is built from TRBV5-5 and TRBJ2-3, with D perhaps matching TRBD2 (5 bases). Per the germline V gene, CDR1 is SGHKS and CDR2 is YYEKEE (reference sequence). V was shortened by 2 bases and J by 4 bases, with 11 bases between the two germline ends. This CDR3 is built from 14 residues. The CDR3, as DNA: TGTGCCAGCAGCTTCGAGAGGGAAGCAGATACGCAGTATTTT. Its protein product is CASSFEREADTQYF.